This passage covers 6 T cell receptor beta chains from one sample sequenced in a study of human versus mouse CDR3 diversity and MHC coevolution (dated by TCRdb to between 2016 and 2019). Libraries came from the immunoSEQ multiplex PCR assay. TCRdb re-hosts the immuneACCESS table, in-frame sequences only. Its copies lack some clones; in the studies checked, an unresolved V gene accounts for under half of them, and the cause for the rest is not known. The sample data list tens of thousands of clones, and roughly 95% of these were observed just once. 1.1% to 1.5% of the sample lies in the top ten. Sequenced: naive CD4+ T cells from blood. The cell subset or site label for this specimen denotes: CD45RO-negative CD62L-positive naive CD4 T cells. The source is a person aged 30-70 years in good health.

The chain joins TRBV6-5 to TRBJ1-1; weak D call: TRBD1 (6 bases). This CDR3 region has 12 residues. CDR1 is MNHEY, CDR2 SVGAGI, per germline. V was shortened by 6 bases and J by 8 bases, with 13 bases between the two germline ends. The CDR3 sequence is CASSNPTGEAFF. In DNA form, the CDR3 reads TGTGCCAGCAGCAATCCCACAGGGGAAGCTTTCTTT.

The genes are TRBV19 and TRBJ1-5; possibly TRBD1 for D (6 bases). Germline CDR1 reads LNHDA; CDR2 reads SQIVND (reference sequence). V dropped 3 bases and J dropped 8 bases, with 14 bases sitting between them. The CDR3 covers 14 residues. CDR3 sequence: CASSIITGFEPQHF. CDR3 nucleotide sequence: TGTGCCAGTAGTATTATAACAGGGTTCGAGCCCCAGCATTTT.

The V gene is TRBV9, the J gene TRBJ2-7; 9 nucleotides agree with TRBD1. The J segment lost 3 bases and the V segment lost 3 bases, leaving 7 bases of the junction unmatched. This CDR3 is 15 amino acids long. Per the germline V gene, CDR1 is SGDLS and CDR2 is YYNGEE. The CDR3 DNA reads TGTGCCAGCAGCGCCTTGGGACAGGGACTCTACGAGCAGTACTTC. Its protein product is CASSALGQGLYEQYF.

The rearrangement uses TRBV18 and TRBJ2-1, with TRBD2 identical over 8 bases. The CDR3 contains 15 residues. Germline CDR1 reads KGHSH; CDR2 reads LQKENI. The V and J ends lost 4 bases and 10 bases, in that order; junction bases with no gene match: 12. The CDR3 region has the DNA TGTGCCAGCTCACAAAGACTAGCGCCCCTGGGGGAGCAGTTCTTC. This translates into CASSQRLAPLGEQFF. The full variable domain, rest sourced from reference TRBV18 and TRBJ2-1, is NAGVMQNPRHLVRRRGQEARLRCSPMKGHSHVYWYRQLPEEGLKFMVYLQKENIIDESGMPKERFSAEFPKEGPSILRIQQVVRGDSAAYFCASSQRLAPLGEQFFGPGTRLTVL.

The rearrangement joins TRBV5-4 to TRBJ2-1; 9 bases match TRBD2. The germline V gene encodes CDR1 SGHNT and CDR2 YYREEE (reference sequence). The CDR3 contains 15 residues. V lost 3 bases and J lost 6; bases outside the gene matches: 7. The CDR3 loop reads CASSSEGGGGNEQFF. The DNA of the CDR3 is TGTGCCAGCAGCTCGGAGGGCGGGGGGGGCAATGAGCAGTTCTTC.

The V and J genes are TRBV5-1 and TRBJ2-7; TRBD1 matches at 11 bases. The CDR3 is 17 amino acids. Germline CDR1 SGHRS, CDR2 YFSETQ. After removal of 2 bases from V and 0 bases from J, the junction contained 7 bases not matched to a gene. This CDR3 is CASSFGQGARFSYEQYF. CDR3 DNA sequence: TGCGCCAGCAGCTTCGGACAGGGGGCGAGGTTCTCCTACGAGCAGTACTTC.